The sequence of this T cell receptor (beta chain) was determined in a study of OX40 agonist ivuxolimab in advanced cancers. The data were produced by immunoSEQ multiplex PCR, yet TCRdb's version contains in-frame clones alone and is incomplete. The sample includes approximately 22,000 clones, 75% to 90% of them seen just once. This clone is termed medium-sized. This receptor was taken from an adult with an advanced solid tumor such as melanoma, head and neck, liver or kidney cancer. Sample: CD4+ or CD8+ T cells sorted from blood, taken in a trial of the OX40 agonist ivuxolimab.

CDR3 coding DNA: TGTGCCAGCAGCATCTCGGGACAGTCCTACGAGCAGTACTTC. Translated: CASSISGQSYEQYF. J is TRBJ2-7 and V is TRBV7-2; TRBD1 agrees at 7 bases. CDR1 is SGHTA and CDR2 is FQGNSA in the germline V gene. The CDR3 extends over 14 amino acids. V shed 5 bases and J 1 base; nucleotides not matched to a gene: 5.